This TCR beta chain was identified in a study of control samples from healthy donors and cancer patients. This CDR3 region has 13 residues. V lost 0 bases and J lost 3, with 6 bases in between. Germline CDR1 reads MNHNS; CDR2 reads SASEGT. Profiling relied on immunoSEQ multiplex PCR, and the TCRdb table lists in-frame clones only, not all of them. Of about 140,000 clones listed, more than 90% were seen once; the top ten hold roughly 12%. The chain joins TRBV6-1 to TRBJ2-7; the D is unclear. Sequencing used blood. The TCR originated in a man aged 25 to 40 in good health. The CDR3 loop is CASSEALGYEQYF. As DNA, the CDR3 is TGTGCCAGCAGTGAAGCGCTTGGCTACGAGCAGTACTTC.